A single sample is the source of the 17 T cell receptor beta chains below, sequenced in a study of early T cells in non-severe SARS-CoV-2 infection. TCRdb independently ran MiXCR on the 5' RACE reads; one entry per CDR3 protein. The sample lists around 110,000 distinct CDR3 sequences, approximately 12% occurring once. The sample taken for sequencing was whole blood. The receptors derive from an adult who was a healthcare worker with PCR-confirmed SARS-CoV-2 infection or an uninfected control (not recorded which).

This clonotype was recorded at least ten times. CDR3 sequence: CATNSGSPKGNEQFF. For the CDR3, the DNA is TGTGCCACTAATAGCGGGAGTCCTAAAGGCAATGAGCAGTTCTTC. V gene TRBV3-1 combines with J gene TRBJ2-1; TRBD2 matches 9 bases. V lost 10 bases, J lost 6 bases, and 13 bases stayed unmatched. The CDR3 runs 15 residues. CDR1 and CDR2 from the germline V gene are LGHDT and YNNKEL (reference sequence).

This clonotype was counted ten times or more. This chain links TRBV7-3 with TRBJ2-5, with 7 bases that match TRBD1. CDR3 length: 15 residues. Germline V gives CDR1 SGHTA, CDR2 FQGTGA. Losses at the gene ends were 4 bases for V and 2 bases for J; bases not matched to a gene: 7. The CDR3 nucleotides read TGTGCCAGCAGCTCGACAGGGTCAGCACAAGAGACCCAGTACTTC. It is translated as CASSSTGSAQETQYF.

Many counts were recorded for this clonotype. The rearrangement links TRBV11-2 to TRBJ2-2; D is uncertain. V was pared by 0 bases and J by 13 bases, with 6 bases between. The CDR3 loop spans 11 amino acids. Germline V gene data show CDR1 as SGHAT and CDR2 as FQNNGV. CDR3 sequence: CASSLEPRLFF. The CDR3 DNA reads TGTGCCAGCAGCTTAGAGCCGCGGCTGTTTTTT.

The genes are TRBV7-9 and TRBJ1-1; no reliable D call. There are 13 residues in the CDR3. Trimming removed 1 base at V and 6 bases at J, with 9 bases between. From germline, CDR1 is SEHNR and CDR2 FQNEAQ (reference sequence). This CDR3 is CASSLVGSAEAFF. For the CDR3, the DNA is TGTGCCAGCAGCTTAGTGGGGAGCGCTGAAGCTTTCTTT.

The gene calls are TRBV11-2 and TRBJ2-7; 9 bases align to TRBD2. The CDR3 extends over 17 amino acids. J was trimmed by 6 bases and V by 1 base; bases with no gene match: 13. Per the germline V gene, CDR1 is SGHAT and CDR2 is FQNNGV. CDR3 sequence: CASSLVGSGSGRREQYF. CDR3 nucleotides: TGTGCCAGCAGCTTAGTGGGTAGCGGGAGCGGGCGGCGCGAGCAGTACTTC.

A few counts support this clonotype. This chain links TRBV6-1 with TRBJ2-2, with D perhaps matching TRBD2 (6 bases). V lost 6 bases to trimming and J lost 8 bases, with 10 bases between them. Per germline, CDR1 MNHNS and CDR2 SASEGT. The length of the CDR3 is 12 residues. The CDR3 region has the DNA TGTGCCAGCAGGAGACTAGAGGGGGAGCTGTTTTTT. It translates to CASRRLEGELFF.

This clonotype has a count of ten or more. The chain joins TRBV11-2 to TRBJ2-2; no reliable D call. With 0 bases removed from V and 6 bases from J, the gap between germline ends came to 11 bases. CDR3 length: 15 amino acids. Germline-derived CDR1 and CDR2 are SGHAT and FQNNGV. CDR3 loop: CASSLEPSGSGELFF. The CDR3 DNA follows: TGTGCCAGCAGCTTAGAGCCGTCAGGATCCGGGGAGCTGTTTTTT.

The chain links TRBV5-1 to TRBJ2-3; TRBD2 aligns across 16 bases. CDR3 length equals 15 residues. V was pared by 7 bases and J by 4 bases, with 3 bases of the junction left unmatched. CDR1 and CDR2 from the germline V gene are SGHRS and YFSETQ. CDR3: CASVGLAGGPDTQYF. In DNA, the CDR3 is TGCGCCAGCGTGGGACTAGCGGGAGGGCCAGATACGCAGTATTTT.

This chain joins TRBV20-1 and TRBJ2-3, with TRBD2 matching 11 bases. Trimming took 5 bases from V and 0 from J; bases not matched to a gene: 16. Germline V CDR1 and CDR2: DFQATT, SNEGSKA (reference sequence). The CDR3 loop spans 19 amino acids. This chain's CDR3 is CSAGPGLAALSSSTDTQYF. The CDR3, as DNA: TGCAGTGCTGGACCGGGACTAGCGGCTCTTAGTTCTAGCACAGATACGCAGTATTTT.

This clonotype was detected a few times. The V and J genes are TRBV7-9 and TRBJ2-2, with D hard to call. The CDR3 extends over 15 amino acids. The V gene lost 2 bases and the J gene lost 0 bases, with 7 bases spanning the gap. The germline V gene has CDR1 SEHNR and CDR2 FQNEAQ (reference sequence). The CDR3 nucleotides read TGTGCCAGCAGCTTAAGTGTCGCGAACACCGGGGAGCTGTTTTTT. As protein: CASSLSVANTGELFF.

This clonotype was found a few times. V is TRBV11-2 and J is TRBJ2-1, with TRBD1 identical over 10 bases. Germline assignment: CDR1 SGHAT and CDR2 FQNNGV. Trimming cost V 5 bases and J 8 bases; bases outside gene matches: 6. This CDR3 has 14 amino acids. CDR3 sequence (DNA): TGTGCCAGCAGCCGGGACAGGGGAATCGATGAGCAGTTCTTC. Translating gives CASSRDRGIDEQFF.

This clonotype was picked up many times. V usage is TRBV11-2 and J usage is TRBJ2-7; D unresolved. Germline V gives CDR1 SGHAT, CDR2 FQNNGV. V was shortened by 3 bases and J by 5 bases, with 11 bases between the two germline ends. The CDR3 length is 13 residues. CDR3 bases: TGTGCCAGCAGCTTTTTGGGATTCCACGAGCAGTACTTC. Translation: CASSFLGFHEQYF.

This clonotype showed up many times. The chain has TRBV2 and TRBJ2-7; the D call may be TRBD1 or TRBD2 (7 bases each). V was shortened by 6 bases and J by 2 bases, with 14 bases between the two germline ends. This CDR3 is 14 amino acids long. Germline CDR1 SNHLY, CDR2 FYNNEI. Here the CDR3 reads CASRSQGGPYEQYF. In DNA, the CDR3 is TGTGCCAGCAGATCCCAGGGGGGGCCCTACGAGCAGTACTTC.

This chain links TRBV6-2 or TRBV6-3 with TRBJ2-1; 7 bases are a match to TRBD2. The germline V gene has CDR1 MNHEY and CDR2 SVGEGT. J lost 0 bases, V lost 7 bases, and 9 bases had no gene match. This CDR3 contains 16 residues. In DNA form, the CDR3 reads TGTGCCAGCAAATCGGGGGGAGTTATCTCCTACAATGAGCAGTTCTTC. This gives the protein CASKSGGVISYNEQFF.

A remark on this clonotype: One end of the junction is discordant with germline, which a read error may explain. The chain combines TRBV9 with TRBJ2-7, with TRBD2 matching 7 bases. The CDR3 has 12 residues. Per germline, CDR1 SGDLS and CDR2 YYNGEE. The CDR3 spells CAGSGTAGEQYF. CDR3 in DNA: TGTGCCGGCAGCGGGACGGCAGGCGAGCAGTACTTC.

This clonotype was observed at least ten times. The rearrangement uses TRBV12-3 or TRBV12-4 and TRBJ1-2, with 11 positions matching TRBD1. The CDR3 is 13 residues long. The trim removed 5 bases at V and 7 bases at J, leaving 3 bases unmatched. CDR3 residues: CASSTGQGGGYTF. DNA for the CDR3: TGTGCCAGCAGTACGGGACAGGGGGGTGGCTACACCTTC.

This chain joins TRBV25-1 and TRBJ2-7; tentatively, D is TRBD2 (5 bases). With 3 bases removed from V and 3 bases from J, the gap between germline ends came to 12 bases. Germline V gene lookup returns CDR1 MGHDK and CDR2 SYGVNS. This CDR3 is built from 14 residues. Here the CDR3 DNA reads TGTGCCAGCAGTGACGGGGTTTACAGCTACGAGCAGTACTTC. This gives the protein CASSDGVYSYEQYF.